The source of this T cell receptor (beta chain) is a study of shared clonotypes between healthy human individuals. Study summary: Donor composition was two women and a few men, aged 18 to 49. Study-level points and caveats: Sampling was confined to blood; repertoires within tissues likely differ.

All donors were Caucasian adults living in Nashville, Tennessee. The CDR3 spans 14 residues. Germline CDR1 is SEHNR and CDR2 is FQNEAQ (reference sequence). V was shortened by 11 bases and J by 0 bases, with 16 bases between the two germline ends. This clone has a handful of counts. Its matching antigen is unknown. The repertoire was sequenced with immunoSEQ multiplex PCR; TCRdb's copy has only in-frame clones and lacks some. The sample gives more than 400,000 clones, roughly 95% of which show up once; 0.05% to 0.08% is in the top ten. This TCR was sampled from a woman in her 30s in good health. The chain has TRBV7-9 and TRBJ1-2; perhaps TRBD1 as D (6 bases). Sequencing input: naive CD4+ T cells sorted from blood. Subset described: CD45RA+ positively selected. This chain's CDR3 is CAGAGHQANYGYTF. The DNA of the CDR3 is TGTGCCGGGGCGGGACACCAAGCTAACTATGGCTACACCTTC.